The next 13 T cell receptor beta chains were all read from a single sample in a study of T cells in Graves' hyperthyroidism and ophthalmopathy. Amplification yielded TCR beta CDR3 regions, with RNA transcripts as the source. Researchers ran a first-round RT-PCR on the TCR CDR3 using the HTBI primer set. TCRdb ran MiXCR on the multiplex PCR reads and lists one entry per CDR3 protein. This sample carries about 350,000 distinct CDR3 sequences, about a sixth of them seen once, and the ten largest clones take roughly a sixth. Sequenced sample: blood. The origin of the receptors is a woman aged 40-49 years with Graves' ophthalmopathy.

This clonotype was recorded many times. This sequence joins TRBV6-2 or TRBV6-3 and TRBJ1-1, with TRBD1 matching over 8 bases. The CDR3 length is 16 residues. Trimming removed 5 bases from V and 1 base from J; junction bases left unmatched: 9. From germline, CDR1 is MNHEY and CDR2 SVGEGT. CDR3 loop: CASSPRTGWGNTEAFF. The CDR3 DNA follows: TGTGCCAGCAGTCCCCGGACAGGGTGGGGGAACACTGAAGCTTTCTTT.

This clonotype was recorded at least ten times. The chain carries TRBV28 and TRBJ1-5, with 9 positions matching TRBD1. The length of the CDR3 is 14 residues. CDR1 and CDR2 from the germline V gene are MDHEN and SYDVKM. The V and J ends lost 10 bases and 4 bases, in that order; junction bases with no gene match: 8. The CDR3 loop reads CATTRTGDNQPQHF. The CDR3 DNA sequence: TGTGCCACCACCCGGACAGGGGATAATCAGCCCCAGCATTTT.

This clonotype was found many times. The rearrangement joins TRBV19 to TRBJ1-1; no reliable D call. Germline CDR1 reads LNHDA; CDR2 reads SQIVND (reference sequence). The CDR3 loop spans 14 amino acids. The V gene lost 5 bases and the J gene lost 0 bases, with 10 bases spanning the gap. CDR3 nucleotides: TGTGCCAGTAGTGCGGCAGCCTTGAACACTGAAGCTTTCTTT. This codes for CASSAAALNTEAFF.

The rearrangement links TRBV6-1 to TRBJ1-2, with 9 bases fitting TRBD1. The CDR3 contains 13 residues. V gave up 6 bases and J gave up 5 bases; unmatched junction bases: 4. CDR1 is MNHNS and CDR2 is SASEGT in the germline V gene. The CDR3 loop reads CASRNRGQYGYTF. As DNA, the CDR3 is TGTGCCAGCAGAAACAGGGGGCAATATGGCTACACCTTC.

The genes are TRBV12-3 or TRBV12-4 and TRBJ2-7, with TRBD2 identical over 11 bases. J was trimmed by 2 bases and V by 5 bases; bases with no gene match: 8. This CDR3 has 16 amino acids. CDR3: CASSPGTSGSPYEQYF. The CDR3 region has the DNA TGTGCCAGCAGTCCCGGGACTAGCGGCTCCCCCTACGAGCAGTACTTC.

Of note for this clonotype: A read error may explain this, as a much larger clone is one base away. The chain has TRBV5-5 and TRBJ1-2; weak D call: TRBD1 (5 bases). Germline V gives CDR1 SGHKS, CDR2 YYEKEE (reference sequence). The CDR3 consists of 16 residues. Written as DNA, the CDR3 is TGTGCCATCAGCCCCCGGGACCTCGGAATTCAAAATGGCTACACCTTC. Translating it yields CAISPRDLGIQNGYTF. Together with reference TRBV5-5 and TRBJ1-2, the CDR3 gives the full variable domain: DAGVTQSPTHLIKTRGQQVTLRCSPISGHKSVSWYQQVLGQGPQFIFQYYEKEERGRGNFPDRFSARQFPNYSSELNVNALLLGDSALYLCAISPRDLGIQNGYTFGSGTRLTVV.

This clonotype was seen ten or more times. The chain employs TRBV19 and TRBJ2-2; D remains ambiguous. Trimming pared 2 bases from V and 7 bases from J, leaving 8 bases between. This CDR3 has 13 amino acids. Germline-derived CDR1 and CDR2 are LNHDA and SQIVND (reference sequence). CDR3 residues: CASSIWADGELFF. The CDR3 DNA is TGTGCCAGTAGTATATGGGCAGACGGGGAGCTGTTTTTT.

The chain has TRBV12-3 or TRBV12-4 and TRBJ1-1, with a possible D match to TRBD1 (5 bases). V was trimmed by 7 bases and J by 1 base, leaving 19 bases between them. The CDR3 runs 16 residues. CDR3 residues: CASTSLGGERNTEAFF. In DNA form, the CDR3 reads TGTGCCAGCACTTCCCTGGGAGGGGAACGGAACACTGAAGCTTTCTTT.

This clonotype was recorded many times. V gene TRBV6-1 combines with J gene TRBJ2-7, with D perhaps matching TRBD1 (5 bases). There are 14 residues in the CDR3. V dropped 6 bases and J dropped 0 bases, with 12 bases sitting between them. The germline gives CDR1 MNHNS, CDR2 SASEGT. CDR3 protein: CASSQGVLSYEQYF. The CDR3 nucleotides read TGTGCCAGCAGCCAAGGGGTACTCTCCTACGAGCAGTACTTC.

The genes are TRBV11-2 and TRBJ1-1; D is unresolved. The V end lost 0 bases, the J end lost 1 base, and 12 bases lay between the germline ends. The CDR3 covers 16 residues. Per germline, CDR1 SGHAT and CDR2 FQNNGV. CDR3 amino acids: CASSLDFTDPNTEAFF. CDR3 coding DNA: TGTGCCAGCAGCTTAGACTTTACGGACCCGAACACTGAAGCTTTCTTT.

This clonotype was recorded at least ten times. The rearrangement links TRBV10-3 to TRBJ2-7, with D possibly matching TRBD2 (5 bases). Trimming pared 2 bases from V and 2 bases from J, leaving 16 bases between. Germline CDR1 reads ENHRY; CDR2 reads SYGVKD. The CDR3 contains 16 residues. The CDR3 nucleotides are TGTGCCATCAGTGAGCCCGGGGAAGGGCGGGCCTACGAGCAGTACTTC. It encodes CAISEPGEGRAYEQYF.

V usage is TRBV4-1 and J usage is TRBJ1-1; perhaps TRBD1 as D (6 bases). The CDR3 is 16 amino acids. CDR1 is MGHRA and CDR2 is YSYEKL in the germline V gene. V lost 1 base and J lost 2, with 14 bases in between. CDR3 sequence: CASSQVWQGLNTEAFF. The CDR3, as DNA: TGCGCCAGCAGCCAAGTCTGGCAGGGGCTAAACACTGAAGCTTTCTTT.

This clonotype was detected ten times or more. J is TRBJ1-2 and V is TRBV6-1, with D perhaps TRBD1 (5 bases). Trimming shortened V by 7 bases and J by 5 bases, and 14 bases separated the two germline ends. The CDR3 has 13 residues. CDR1 is MNHNS, CDR2 SASEGT, per germline. The CDR3 coding sequence is TGTGCCAGCACCTTCGGGACGGAGTATGGCTACACCTTC. Translating it yields CASTFGTEYGYTF.